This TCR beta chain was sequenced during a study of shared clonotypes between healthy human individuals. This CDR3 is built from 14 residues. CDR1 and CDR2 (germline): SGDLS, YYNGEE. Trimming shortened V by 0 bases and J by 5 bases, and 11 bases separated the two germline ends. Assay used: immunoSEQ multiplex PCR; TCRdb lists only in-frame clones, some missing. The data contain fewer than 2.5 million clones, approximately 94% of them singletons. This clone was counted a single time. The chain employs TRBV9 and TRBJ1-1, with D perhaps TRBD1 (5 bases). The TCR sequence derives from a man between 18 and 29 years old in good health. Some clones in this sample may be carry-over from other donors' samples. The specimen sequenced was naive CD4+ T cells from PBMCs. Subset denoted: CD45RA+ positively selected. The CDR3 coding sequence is TGTGCCAGCAGCGTAGGGGGCGGTTTAACTGAAGCTTTCTTT. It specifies CASSVGGGLTEAFF.